Each of the 12 T cell receptor beta chains below was sequenced from the same sample in a study of CD8 T cells in ankylosing spondylitis (dated by TCRdb to 2016 to 2017). Broader findings and caveats from the paper: Blood from ankylosing spondylitis patients appeared to be characterized by a TCR beta motif made up of several highly homologous amino acid variants.

These TCRs' antigens remain unknown. Libraries were made using 5' RACE. Sequencing took place on an Illumina HiSeq 2500. TCRdb handled the public reads itself, with Q25 trimming in fastp and clone calling in MiXCR, and kept productive beta chains. Identical CDR3 protein sequences are pooled into one entry, listed with their most common genes and DNA. The table for this sample lists about 540,000 distinct CDR3 sequences; roughly an eighth of them were counted only once. The ten top clones hold almost 7% of the sample. Sequences were obtained from blood, either unsorted or a sorted T cell fraction (not recorded which). Every receptor here comes from a male donor with ankylosing spondylitis.

This chain uses TRBV15 with TRBJ2-1; 10 bases align to TRBD1. Trimming removed 5 bases from V and 2 bases from J; junction bases left unmatched: 6. Germline CDR1 reads LNHNV; CDR2 reads YYDKDF (reference sequence). The CDR3 is 16 amino acids. In nucleotides, the CDR3 is TGTGCCACCAGCTCATCGACAGGGGGCCCCTACAATGAGCAGTTCTTC. Its translation: CATSSSTGGPYNEQFF.

The table lists this clonotype with a few counts. The chain links TRBV5-5 to TRBJ1-2, with a weak D call TRBD1 (6 bases). The germline V gene encodes CDR1 SGHKS and CDR2 YYEKEE (reference sequence). The CDR3 length is 13 residues. V lost 4 bases, J lost 1 base, and 8 bases lay in between. The CDR3 region is CASSDRINYGYTF. The DNA for the CDR3 is TGTGCCAGCAGCGACAGGATTAACTATGGCTACACCTTC.

The chain is built from TRBV29-1 and TRBJ1-4; D is ambiguous. This CDR3 contains 12 residues. The ends were cut back, 6 bases at V and 8 bases at J, with 13 bases in the middle. Germline V gene sequence: CDR1 SQVTM, CDR2 ANQGSEA. In nucleotides, the CDR3 is TGCAGCGTGCGGGAATTCGGGGAAAAACTGTTTTTT. Its translation: CSVREFGEKLFF.

Many counts were recorded for this clonotype. V and J are TRBV27 and TRBJ2-7; perhaps TRBD2 as D (6 bases). Deletions cut 3 bases from V and 5 bases from J, with 8 bases between. The CDR3 totals 12 residues. From germline, CDR1 is MNHEY and CDR2 SMNVEV (reference sequence). The chain's CDR3 is CASSFGGNEQYF. The CDR3 region has the DNA TGTGCCAGCAGTTTCGGAGGGAACGAGCAGTACTTC.

This clonotype was observed a few times. J is TRBJ1-1 and V is TRBV15; no reliable D call. CDR1 is LNHNV, CDR2 YYDKDF, per germline (reference sequence). The CDR3 is 13 residues long. The V and J ends lost 0 bases and 3 bases respectively, with 5 bases between them. CDR3 nucleotides: TGTGCCACCAGCAGAGATTTCTACACTGAAGCTTTCTTT. Its translation: CATSRDFYTEAFF.

V is TRBV6-1 and J is TRBJ1-5, with TRBD1 identical over 8 bases. This CDR3 has 15 residues. Germline V lookup: CDR1 MNHNS, CDR2 SASEGT. With 6 bases clipped from V and 0 bases from J, the junction kept 4 bases outside the gene matches. CDR3 coding DNA: TGTGCCAGCAGATCGACAGGGGTTAGCAATCAGCCCCAGCATTTT. This gives the protein CASRSTGVSNQPQHF.

The chain joins TRBV5-1 to TRBJ2-7, with no clear D. Trimming left V 0 bases short and J 5 bases short, with 12 bases between. The CDR3 is made up of 14 amino acids. Germline-derived CDR1 and CDR2 are SGHRS and YFSETQ. The CDR3 bases are TGCGCCAGCAGCTTGGCTGGGGATAGCAACGAGCAGTACTTC. It specifies CASSLAGDSNEQYF.

This clonotype was recorded a few times. The V and J genes are TRBV6-1 and TRBJ2-1, with D hard to call. Germline loops: CDR1 MNHNS, CDR2 SASEGT. V lost 8 bases and J 0 bases, leaving 11 bases between the germline ends. This CDR3 comprises 14 residues. The CDR3 coding sequence is TGTGCCAGCGGATCGATGAGCTCCTACAATGAGCAGTTCTTC. It yields the protein CASGSMSSYNEQFF.

The gene calls are TRBV27 and TRBJ2-7, with D possibly TRBD2 on 6 matching bases. The V end lost 6 bases, the J end lost 2 bases, and 11 bases lay between the germline ends. The CDR3 spans 13 residues. The germline V gene has CDR1 MNHEY and CDR2 SMNVEV (reference sequence). This chain's CDR3 is CASSPGRPYEQYV. The CDR3 nucleotides are TGTGCCAGCAGCCCCGGGAGACCCTACGAGCAGTACGTC.

There are many counts of this clonotype. The chain combines TRBV20-1 with TRBJ2-1; 12 positions match TRBD2. With 3 bases clipped from V and 7 bases from J, the junction kept 7 bases outside the gene matches. CDR3 length equals 15 residues. CDR1 DFQATT and CDR2 SNEGSKA come from the germline V gene (reference sequence). The CDR3: CSASSGLAGTNEQFF. CDR3 in DNA: TGCAGTGCTAGCTCTGGACTAGCGGGAACGAATGAGCAGTTCTTC.

The rearrangement links TRBV20-1 to TRBJ2-3, with D uncertain. CDR1 and CDR2 from the germline V gene are DFQATT and SNEGSKA (reference sequence). Trimming cost V 3 bases and J 0 bases, with 13 bases left between them. The CDR3 totals 15 residues. CDR3 sequence: CSASSFGESTDTQYF. CDR3 nucleotides: TGCAGTGCTAGTAGTTTTGGCGAGAGCACAGATACGCAGTATTTT.

This chain connects TRBV7-2 to TRBJ2-5, with 14 bases fitting TRBD2. The CDR3 length is 17 residues. In germline, CDR1 is SGHTA, CDR2 FQGNSA. The junction had 10 bases not matched to a gene; V was cut back by 5 bases and J by 5 bases. The CDR3 coding sequence is TGTGCCAGCAGCACAGGGACTAGCGGGAGTGGATCGGAGACCCAGTACTTC. It translates to CASSTGTSGSGSETQYF.